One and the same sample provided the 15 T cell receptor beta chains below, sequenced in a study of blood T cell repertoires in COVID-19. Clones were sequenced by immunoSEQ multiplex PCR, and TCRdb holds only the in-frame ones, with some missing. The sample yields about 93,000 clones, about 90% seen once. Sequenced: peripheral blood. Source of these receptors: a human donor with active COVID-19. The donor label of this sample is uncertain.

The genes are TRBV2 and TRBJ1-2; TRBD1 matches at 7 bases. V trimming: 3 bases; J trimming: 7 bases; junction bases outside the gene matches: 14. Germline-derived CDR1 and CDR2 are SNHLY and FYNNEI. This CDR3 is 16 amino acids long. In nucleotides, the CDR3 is TGTGCCAGCAGTGACGCTCTTAGTACAGGGGAGAGTGGCTACACCTTC. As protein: CASSDALSTGESGYTF.

For the CDR3, the DNA is TGTGCCAGCAGGACGGCCTCTCCCGGGGATCAGCCCCAGCATTTT. Translation gives CASRTASPGDQPQHF. The J gene is TRBJ1-5, the V gene TRBV6-5; D gene uncertain. The CDR3 consists of 15 residues. Germline values: CDR1 MNHEY, CDR2 SVGAGI. Trimming cost V 6 bases and J 5 bases, with 17 bases left between them.

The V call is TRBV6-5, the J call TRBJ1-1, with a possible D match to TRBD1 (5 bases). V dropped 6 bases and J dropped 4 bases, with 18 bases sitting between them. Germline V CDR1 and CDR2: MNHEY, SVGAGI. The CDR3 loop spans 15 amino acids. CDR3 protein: CASSADRRGGTEAFF. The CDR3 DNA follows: TGTGCCAGCAGCGCCGATCGGAGGGGTGGCACTGAAGCTTTCTTT.

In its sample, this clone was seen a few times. As DNA, the CDR3 is TGCGCCAGCAGGGTCGGACGGGGGAACACTGAAGCTTTCTTT. Amino acids: CASRVGRGNTEAFF. The chain links TRBV10-2 to TRBJ1-1; D remains unclear. The CDR3 loop spans 14 amino acids. Germline-derived CDR1 and CDR2 are WSHSY and SAAADI. V was cut by 6 bases and J by 1 base, with 12 bases left in between.

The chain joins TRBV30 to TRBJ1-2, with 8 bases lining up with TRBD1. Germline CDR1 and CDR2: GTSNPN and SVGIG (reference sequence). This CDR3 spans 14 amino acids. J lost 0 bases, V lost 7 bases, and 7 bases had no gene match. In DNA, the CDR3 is TGTGCCTATATAGGACAGGGATCTAACTATGGCTACACCTTC. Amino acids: CAYIGQGSNYGYTF.

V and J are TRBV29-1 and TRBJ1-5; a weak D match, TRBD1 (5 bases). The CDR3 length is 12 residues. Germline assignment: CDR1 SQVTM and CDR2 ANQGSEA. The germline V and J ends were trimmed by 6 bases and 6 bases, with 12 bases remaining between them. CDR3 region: CSVGDSIQPQHF. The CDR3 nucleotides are TGCAGCGTAGGAGACAGTATTCAGCCCCAGCATTTT.

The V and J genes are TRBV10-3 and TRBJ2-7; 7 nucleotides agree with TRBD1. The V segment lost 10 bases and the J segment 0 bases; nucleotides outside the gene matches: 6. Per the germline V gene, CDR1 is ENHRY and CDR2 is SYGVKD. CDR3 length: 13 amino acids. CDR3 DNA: TGTGCCACAACGGGGACAGCCTCCTACGAGCAGTACTTC. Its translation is CATTGTASYEQYF.

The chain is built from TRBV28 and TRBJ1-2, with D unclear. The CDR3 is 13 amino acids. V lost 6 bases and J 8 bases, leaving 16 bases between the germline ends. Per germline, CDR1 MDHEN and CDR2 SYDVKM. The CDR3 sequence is CASSLKRSGGYTF. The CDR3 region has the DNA TGTGCCAGCAGCCTAAAAAGGAGCGGGGGCTACACCTTC.

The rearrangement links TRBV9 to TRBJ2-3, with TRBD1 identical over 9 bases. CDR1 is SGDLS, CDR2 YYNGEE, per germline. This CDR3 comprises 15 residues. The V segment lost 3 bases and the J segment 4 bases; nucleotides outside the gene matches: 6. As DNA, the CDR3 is TGTGCCAGCAGCGCTACAGGGGGCGTGGCAGATACGCAGTATTTT. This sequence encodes CASSATGGVADTQYF.

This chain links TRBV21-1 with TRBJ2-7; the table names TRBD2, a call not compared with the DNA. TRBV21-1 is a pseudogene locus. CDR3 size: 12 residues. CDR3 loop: CASSKDGYEQYF. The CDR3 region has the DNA TGTGCCAGCAGCAAAGACGGGTACGAGCAGTACTTC.

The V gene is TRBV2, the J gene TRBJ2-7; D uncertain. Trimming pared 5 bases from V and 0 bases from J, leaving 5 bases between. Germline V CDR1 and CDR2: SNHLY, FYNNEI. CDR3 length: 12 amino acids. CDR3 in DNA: TGTGCCAGCAGTCTGAGCTCCTACGAGCAGTACTTC. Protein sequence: CASSLSSYEQYF.

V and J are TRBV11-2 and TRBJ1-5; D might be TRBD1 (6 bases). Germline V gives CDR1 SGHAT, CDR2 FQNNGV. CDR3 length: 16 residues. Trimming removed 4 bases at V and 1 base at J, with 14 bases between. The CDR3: CASSSGVGYSNQPQHF. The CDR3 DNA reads TGTGCCAGCAGCTCAGGGGTGGGGTACAGCAATCAGCCCCAGCATTTT.

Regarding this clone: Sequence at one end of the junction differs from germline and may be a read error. Here the CDR3 reads CASSLGGAGGRSNEQFF. Here the CDR3 DNA reads TGTGCTAGCAGCCTAGGGGGAGCGGGGGGCCGGTCAAATGAGCAGTTCTTC. The genes are TRBV7-7 and TRBJ2-1; TRBD2 matches 9 bases. This CDR3 has 17 residues. Germline loops: CDR1 SSHAT, CDR2 FNYEAQ (reference sequence). The full variable domain, its missing parts supplied by reference TRBV7-7 and TRBJ2-1, is GAGVSQSPRYKVTKRGQDVTLRCDPISSHATLYWYQQALGQGPEFLTYFNYEAQPDKSGLPSDRFSAERPEGSISTLTIQRTEQRDSAMYRCASSLGGAGGRSNEQFFGPGTRLTVL.

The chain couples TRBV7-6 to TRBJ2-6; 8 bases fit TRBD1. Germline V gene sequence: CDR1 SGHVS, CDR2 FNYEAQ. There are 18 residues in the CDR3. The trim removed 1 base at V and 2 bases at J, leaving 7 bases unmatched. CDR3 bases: TGTGCCAGCAGCTTAGGAACAGGGGGAGGACCTGGGGCCAACGTCCTGACTTTC. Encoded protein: CASSLGTGGGPGANVLTF.

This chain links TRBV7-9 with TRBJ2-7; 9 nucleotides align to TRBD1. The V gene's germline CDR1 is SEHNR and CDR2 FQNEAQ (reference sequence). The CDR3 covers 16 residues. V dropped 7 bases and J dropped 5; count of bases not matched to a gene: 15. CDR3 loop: CASTTNRGQGNDEQYF. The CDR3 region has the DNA TGTGCCAGCACGACCAATAGGGGACAGGGTAACGACGAGCAGTACTTC.